Shown below are 12 T cell receptor beta chains from a single sample sequenced in a study of T-cell reconstitution after alpha-beta-depleted transplantation in children. Molecular barcoding with unique molecular identifiers was used for the TCRbeta library. Via MiXCR, TCRdb re-called the PCR reads, giving one row per CDR3 protein. The table records 500,000 to 650,000 distinct CDR3 sequences, approximately 10% of them present only once. Sequences were derived from PBMCs, mostly from graft donor cells, sampled 180 days after TCRalphabeta/CD19-depleted stem cell transplant. These receptors were obtained from a female patient aged 2 to 10 who had a stem cell transplant for aplastic anemia, so the T cells may come from the graft donor.

DNA of the CDR3: TGCGCCAGCAGCCGAGAGGGCAGGGTCTGGAATGAGCAGTTCTTC. Protein: CASSREGRVWNEQFF. This chain connects TRBV4-3 to TRBJ2-1; perhaps D is TRBD1 or TRBD2 (5 bases each). The CDR3 consists of 15 residues. Germline assignment: CDR1 LGHNA and CDR2 YSLEER. V was pared by 4 bases and J by 7 bases, with 17 bases between.

The chain employs TRBV20-1 and TRBJ2-1, with D possibly matching TRBD2 (5 bases). The CDR3 is made up of 16 amino acids. CDR1 is DFQATT and CDR2 is SNEGSKA in the germline V gene (reference sequence). Trimming removed 4 bases at V and 4 bases at J, with 20 bases between. The CDR3 DNA follows: TGCAGTGCTACCTTTGACTACCCCACGGCGTACAATGAGCAGTTCTTC. Its protein is CSATFDYPTAYNEQFF.

This clonotype has at least ten counts. The J gene is TRBJ2-3, the V gene TRBV28; TRBD2 matches 7 bases. The germline gives CDR1 MDHEN, CDR2 SYDVKM. This CDR3 is built from 14 residues. Trimming cost V 2 bases and J 2 bases; bases outside gene matches: 1. This chain's CDR3 is CASSLGGVTDTQYF. As DNA, the CDR3 is TGTGCCAGCAGTTTAGGGGGGGTCACAGATACGCAGTATTTT.

This clonotype was recorded a few times. The chain employs TRBV7-6 and TRBJ2-7, with D tentatively TRBD1 or TRBD2 (5 bases each). CDR1 and CDR2 from the germline V gene are SGHVS and FNYEAQ. V dropped 5 bases and J dropped 2 bases, with 16 bases sitting between them. The CDR3 has 15 residues. The CDR3 DNA sequence: TGTGCCAGCAGCCAAAGGACCGGGACGACCTACGAGCAGTACTTC. This codes for CASSQRTGTTYEQYF.

In the case of this clonotype: At one end, the junction sequence differs from germline, possibly due to a read error. The chain is built from TRBV7-9 and TRBJ2-7; no reliable D call. The CDR3 extends over 15 amino acids. Looked up from germline, CDR1 is SEHNR and CDR2 is FQNEAQ (reference sequence). CDR3 sequence reads: CAGSLGRINSYEQYF. The CDR3 DNA sequence: TGTGCCGGCAGCTTAGGGCGGATTAACTCCTACGAGCAGTACTTC.

V is TRBV25-1 and J is TRBJ2-1, with unresolved D. V lost 7 bases and J lost 9, with 16 bases in between. The length of the CDR3 is 13 residues. Germline CDR1 MGHDK, CDR2 SYGVNS. The CDR3 DNA sequence: TGTGCCAGCACCGAGCTGGGGTTCGGTGAGCAGTTCTTC. Translation: CASTELGFGEQFF.

This chain joins TRBV20-1 and TRBJ2-7, with a tentative D call TRBD1 (7 bases). With 6 bases removed from V and 2 bases from J, the gap between germline ends came to 20 bases. The CDR3 totals 15 residues. From germline, CDR1 is DFQATT and CDR2 SNEGSKA (reference sequence). The CDR3 region is CSAGGGDSKTYEQYF. The CDR3 DNA reads TGCAGTGCCGGAGGAGGGGACAGCAAAACCTACGAGCAGTACTTC.

Ten or more counts support this clonotype. The chain is built from TRBV25-1 and TRBJ2-6, with 10 bases that match TRBD1. The CDR3 extends over 16 amino acids. Germline-derived CDR1 and CDR2 are MGHDK and SYGVNS. J lost 4 bases, V lost 9 bases, and 9 bases had no gene match. The CDR3 sequence is CASMGGQGTGANVLTF. The CDR3 DNA sequence: TGTGCCAGTATGGGGGGACAGGGGACGGGGGCCAACGTCCTGACTTTC.

A few counts support this clonotype. V usage is TRBV25-1 and J usage is TRBJ2-1; 9 bases map to TRBD2. The junction had 1 base not matched to a gene; V was cut back by 3 bases and J by 1 base. CDR1 and CDR2 (germline): MGHDK, SYGVNS. This CDR3 has 15 residues. DNA for the CDR3: TGTGCCAGCAGTGATAGCGGGAGATCCTACAATGAGCAGTTCTTC. Its translation: CASSDSGRSYNEQFF. The full variable domain, with the rest looked up from reference TRBV25-1 and TRBJ2-1, is EADIYQTPRYLVIGTGKKITLECSQTMGHDKMYWYQQDPGMELHLIHYSYGVNSTEKGDLSSESTVSRIRTEHFPLTLESARPSHTSQYLCASSDSGRSYNEQFFGPGTRLTVL.

In its sample, this clonotype was seen a few times. The genes are TRBV20-1 and TRBJ2-4; the match to TRBD2 covers 8 bases. This CDR3 region has 18 residues. CDR1 DFQATT and CDR2 SNEGSKA come from the germline V gene (reference sequence). Trimming took 3 bases from V and 0 from J; bases not matched to a gene: 13. CDR3 sequence (DNA): TGCAGTGCTAGGCCCGGGACTAGGGCTTCCCTAGCCAAAAACATTCAGTACTTC. Protein product: CSARPGTRASLAKNIQYF.

Many counts were recorded for this clonotype. V and J are TRBV18 and TRBJ1-2; 7 nucleotides line up with TRBD1. CDR1 is KGHSH, CDR2 LQKENI, per germline. The CDR3 loop spans 15 amino acids. V dropped 3 bases and J dropped 4; count of bases not matched to a gene: 8. The CDR3 region has the DNA TGTGCCAGCTCACCCGGACAGGTCGAAAGCTATGGCTACACCTTC. It translates to CASSPGQVESYGYTF.

CDR3 bases: TGTGCCAGCAGTTACACCAATTATTGGCAGTTCTTC. It encodes CASSYTNYWQFF. The chain links TRBV6-2 or TRBV6-3 to TRBJ2-1; D call uncertain. This CDR3 region has 12 residues. Trimming shortened V by 2 bases and J by 12 bases, and 11 bases separated the two germline ends. Germline CDR1 is MNHEY and CDR2 is SVGEGT.